This T cell receptor beta chain was recovered during a study of blood T cell repertoires in COVID-19. Losses at the gene ends were 3 bases for V and 5 bases for J; bases not matched to a gene: 7. Looked up from germline, CDR1 is SGHRS and CDR2 is YFSETQ. The CDR3 spans 15 residues. Repertoires were generated with immunoSEQ multiplex PCR, while TCRdb's copy carries only in-frame clones and drops some. The sample contains approximately 170,000 clones, about 88% of which appear only once. Recovered status in Cohort 3 required two negative PCRs, clearance, or symptom resolution. The sequencing sample was made of PBMCs or T cells enriched from blood (not recorded which). This chain links TRBV5-1 with TRBJ1-2, with 10 nucleotides matching TRBD1. The sequence was obtained from a woman in her twenties or thirties who had recovered from COVID-19. CDR3 in DNA: TGCGCCAGCAGCTCCCACCCGGGACAGGGGTATGGCTACACCTTC. It encodes CASSSHPGQGYGYTF.